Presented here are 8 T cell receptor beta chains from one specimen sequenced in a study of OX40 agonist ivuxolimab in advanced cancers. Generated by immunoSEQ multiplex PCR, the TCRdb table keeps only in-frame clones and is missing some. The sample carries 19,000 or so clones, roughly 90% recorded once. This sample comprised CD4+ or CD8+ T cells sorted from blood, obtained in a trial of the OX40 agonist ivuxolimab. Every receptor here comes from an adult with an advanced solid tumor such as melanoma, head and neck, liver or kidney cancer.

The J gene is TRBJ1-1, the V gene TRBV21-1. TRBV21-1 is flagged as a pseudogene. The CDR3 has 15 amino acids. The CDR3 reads CASRRRRGHNTEAFF. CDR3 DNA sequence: TGTGCCAGCAGAAGGAGGAGGGGCCATAACACTGAAGCTTTCTTT.

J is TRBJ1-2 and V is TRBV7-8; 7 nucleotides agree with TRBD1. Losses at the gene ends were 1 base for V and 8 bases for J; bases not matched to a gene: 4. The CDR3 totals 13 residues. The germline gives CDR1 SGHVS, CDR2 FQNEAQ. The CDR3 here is CASSLVQGGGYTF. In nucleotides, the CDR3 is TGTGCCAGCAGCTTAGTTCAGGGGGGCGGCTACACCTTC. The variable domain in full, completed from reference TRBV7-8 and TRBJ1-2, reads GAGVSQSPRYKVAKRGQDVALRCDPISGHVSLFWYQQALGQGPEFLTYFQNEAQLDKSGLPSDRFFAERPEGSVSTLKIQRTQQEDSAVYLCASSLVQGGGYTFGSGTRLTVV.

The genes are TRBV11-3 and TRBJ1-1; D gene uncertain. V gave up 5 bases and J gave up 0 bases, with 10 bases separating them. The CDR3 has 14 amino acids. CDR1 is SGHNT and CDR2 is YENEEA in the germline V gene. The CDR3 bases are TGTGCCAGCAGCCCTTACACTATGAACACTGAAGCTTTCTTT. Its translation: CASSPYTMNTEAFF.

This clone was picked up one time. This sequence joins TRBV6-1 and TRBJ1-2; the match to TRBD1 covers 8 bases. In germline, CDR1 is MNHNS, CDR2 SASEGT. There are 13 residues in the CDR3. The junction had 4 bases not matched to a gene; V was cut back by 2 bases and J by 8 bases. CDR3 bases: TGTGCCAGCAGTGAACAGGGGGCGAACGGCTACACCTTC. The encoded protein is CASSEQGANGYTF.

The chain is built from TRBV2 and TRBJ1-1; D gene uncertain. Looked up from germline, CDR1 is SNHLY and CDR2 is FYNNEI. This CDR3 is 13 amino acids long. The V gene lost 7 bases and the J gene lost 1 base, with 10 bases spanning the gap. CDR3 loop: CASTLDGNTEAFF. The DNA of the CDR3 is TGTGCCAGCACCCTGGACGGGAACACTGAAGCTTTCTTT.

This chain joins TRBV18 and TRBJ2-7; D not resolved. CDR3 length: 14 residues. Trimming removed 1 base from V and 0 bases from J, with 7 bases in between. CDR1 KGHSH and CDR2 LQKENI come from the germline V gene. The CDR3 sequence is CASSPLADSYEQYF. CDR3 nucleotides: TGTGCCAGCTCACCACTAGCAGACTCCTACGAGCAGTACTTC.

CDR3 amino acids: CASSLGRVNEQYF. In DNA form, the CDR3 reads TGTGCCAGCAGCTTAGGCCGGGTGAACGAGCAGTACTTC. J is TRBJ2-7 and V is TRBV7-2; no reliable D call. CDR1 is SGHTA, CDR2 FQGNSA, per germline. Trimming removed 1 base at V and 5 bases at J, with 9 bases between. CDR3 length: 13 residues.

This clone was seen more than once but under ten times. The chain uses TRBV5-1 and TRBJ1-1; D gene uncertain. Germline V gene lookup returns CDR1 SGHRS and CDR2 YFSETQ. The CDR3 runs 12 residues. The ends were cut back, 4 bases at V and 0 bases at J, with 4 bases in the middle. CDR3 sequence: CASSELNTEAFF. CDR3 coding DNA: TGCGCCAGCAGCGAACTGAACACTGAAGCTTTCTTT.